This TCR beta chain was sequenced in a study of T cell responses to AZD1222 COVID-19 vaccine. There are 19 residues in the CDR3. V shed 3 bases and J shed 0 bases, with 21 bases lying between them. Per germline, CDR1 MNHEY and CDR2 SMNVEV (reference sequence). Profiling relied on immunoSEQ multiplex PCR, and the TCRdb table lists in-frame clones only, not all of them. The sample shows 120,000 or so clones, approximately 88% of them seen only once. For this clone: The antigen is not known.

Study results and caveats: Vaccine-associated CD4 TCRs ranged over spike, dominating at 160-218 and 743-854.

The input for sequencing was peripheral blood, taken on day 0 of AZD1222 vaccination. This TCR was recovered from an adult in good health. This sequence joins TRBV27 and TRBJ1-3; D may be TRBD1 (6 bases). The CDR3 loop is CASSLSIRGASFSGNTIYF. Written as DNA, the CDR3 is TGTGCCAGCAGTTTGTCTATCAGGGGAGCGTCTTTCTCTGGAAACACCATATATTTT.